This TCR beta chain was identified during a study of control samples from healthy donors and cancer patients. Germline V lookup: CDR1 MRHNA, CDR2 SNTAGT. The CDR3 consists of 13 residues. The V segment lost 6 bases and the J segment 4 bases; nucleotides outside the gene matches: 5. Profiled with immunoSEQ multiplex PCR; TCRdb holds only in-frame clones, not every one. The repertoire holds fewer than 85,000 clones, with about 95% as singletons. This chain uses TRBV6-4 with TRBJ1-1; TRBD1 matches at 7 bases. The sequenced sample consisted of blood. The sequence derives from a woman under 40 in good health. CDR3 sequence reads: CASSATGVTEAFF. CDR3 nucleotide sequence: TGTGCCAGCAGCGCAACAGGGGTCACTGAAGCTTTCTTT.